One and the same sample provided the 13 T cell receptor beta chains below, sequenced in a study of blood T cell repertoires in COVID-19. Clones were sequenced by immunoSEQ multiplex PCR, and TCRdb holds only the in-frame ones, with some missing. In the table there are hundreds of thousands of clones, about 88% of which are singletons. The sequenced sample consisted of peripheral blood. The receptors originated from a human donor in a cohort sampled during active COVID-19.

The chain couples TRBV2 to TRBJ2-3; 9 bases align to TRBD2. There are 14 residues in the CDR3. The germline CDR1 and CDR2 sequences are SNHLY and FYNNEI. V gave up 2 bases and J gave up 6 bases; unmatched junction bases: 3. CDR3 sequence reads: CASSEKLAGDTQYF. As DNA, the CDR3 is TGTGCCAGCAGTGAAAAGCTAGCGGGGGATACGCAGTATTTT.

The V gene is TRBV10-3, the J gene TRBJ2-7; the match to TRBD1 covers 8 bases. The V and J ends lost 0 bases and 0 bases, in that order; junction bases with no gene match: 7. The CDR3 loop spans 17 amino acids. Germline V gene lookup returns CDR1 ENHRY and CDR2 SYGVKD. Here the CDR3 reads CAISESTQGASSYEQYF. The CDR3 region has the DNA TGTGCCATCAGTGAGTCGACCCAGGGGGCCAGCTCCTACGAGCAGTACTTC.

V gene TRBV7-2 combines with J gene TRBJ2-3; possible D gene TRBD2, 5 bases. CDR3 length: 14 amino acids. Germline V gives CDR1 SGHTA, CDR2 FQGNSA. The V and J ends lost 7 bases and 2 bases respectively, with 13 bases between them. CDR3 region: CASKADTVTDTQYF. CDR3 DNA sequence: TGTGCCAGCAAAGCGGATACCGTCACAGATACGCAGTATTTT. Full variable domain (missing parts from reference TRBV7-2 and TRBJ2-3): GAGVSQSPSNKVTEKGKDVELRCDPISGHTALYWYRQSLGQGLEFLIYFQGNSAPDKSGLPSDRFSAERTGGSVSTLTIQRTQQEDSAVYLCASKADTVTDTQYFGPGTRLTVL.

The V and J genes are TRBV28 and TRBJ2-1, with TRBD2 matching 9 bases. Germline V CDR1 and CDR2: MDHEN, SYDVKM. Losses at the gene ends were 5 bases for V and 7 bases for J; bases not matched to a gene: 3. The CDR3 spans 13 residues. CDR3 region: CASSRREGNEQFF. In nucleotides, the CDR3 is TGTGCCAGCAGTCGGCGGGAGGGAAATGAGCAGTTCTTC.

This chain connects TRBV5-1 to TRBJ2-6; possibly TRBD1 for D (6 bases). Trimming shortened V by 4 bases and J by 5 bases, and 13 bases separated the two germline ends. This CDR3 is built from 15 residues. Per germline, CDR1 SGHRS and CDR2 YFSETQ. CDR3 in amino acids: CASSPYRDRANVLTF. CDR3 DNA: TGCGCCAGCAGCCCCTACAGGGATAGGGCCAACGTCCTGACTTTC.

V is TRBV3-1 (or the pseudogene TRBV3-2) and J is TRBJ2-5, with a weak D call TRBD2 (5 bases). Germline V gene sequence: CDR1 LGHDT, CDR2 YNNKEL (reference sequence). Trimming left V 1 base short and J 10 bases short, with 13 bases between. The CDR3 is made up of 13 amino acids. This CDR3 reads CASSQGDERGQYF. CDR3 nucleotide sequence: TGTGCCAGCAGCCAAGGGGATGAACGGGGCCAGTACTTC.

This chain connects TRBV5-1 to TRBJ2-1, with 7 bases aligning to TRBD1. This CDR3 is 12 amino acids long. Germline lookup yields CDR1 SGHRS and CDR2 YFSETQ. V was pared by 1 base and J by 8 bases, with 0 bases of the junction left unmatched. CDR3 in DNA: TGCGCCAGCAGCTTGCAGGGGGATGAGCAGTTCTTC. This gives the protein CASSLQGDEQFF.

Written as DNA, the CDR3 is TGCGCCAGCAGCCTCGAACAGACGGACAGGGACGAGCAGTACTTC. This gives the protein CASSLEQTDRDEQYF. The V and J genes are TRBV4-1 and TRBJ2-7; 8 nucleotides line up with TRBD1. Per the germline V gene, CDR1 is MGHRA and CDR2 is YSYEKL. The CDR3 totals 15 residues. V lost 4 bases to trimming and J lost 5 bases; unmatched junction nucleotides: 10.

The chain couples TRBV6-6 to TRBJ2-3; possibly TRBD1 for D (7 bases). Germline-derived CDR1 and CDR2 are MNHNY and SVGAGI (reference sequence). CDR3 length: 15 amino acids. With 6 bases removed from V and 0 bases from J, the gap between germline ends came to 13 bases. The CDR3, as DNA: TGTGCCAGCAGCAGGGGGGCCAGAAGCACAGATACGCAGTATTTT. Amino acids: CASSRGARSTDTQYF.

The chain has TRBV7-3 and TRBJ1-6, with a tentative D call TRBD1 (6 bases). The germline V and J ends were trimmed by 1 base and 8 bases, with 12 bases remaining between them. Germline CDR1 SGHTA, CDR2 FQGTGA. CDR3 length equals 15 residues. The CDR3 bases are TGTGCCAGCAGCTTAAATGGACAGTCGGATTCACCCCTCCACTTT. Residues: CASSLNGQSDSPLHF.

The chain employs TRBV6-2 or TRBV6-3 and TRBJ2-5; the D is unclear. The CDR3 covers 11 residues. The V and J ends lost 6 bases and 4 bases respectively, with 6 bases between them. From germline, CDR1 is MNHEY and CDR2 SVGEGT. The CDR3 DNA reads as TGTGCCAGCAGCTCCCGAGAGACCCAGTACTTC. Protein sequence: CASSSRETQYF.

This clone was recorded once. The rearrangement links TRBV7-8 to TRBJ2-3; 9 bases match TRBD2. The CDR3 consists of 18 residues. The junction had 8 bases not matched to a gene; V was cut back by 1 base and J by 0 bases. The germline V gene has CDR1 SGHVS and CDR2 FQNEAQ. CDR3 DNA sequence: TGTGCCAGCAGCTTAGGCGTCGCCCTAGCGGGGAGCACAGATACGCAGTATTTT. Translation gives CASSLGVALAGSTDTQYF.

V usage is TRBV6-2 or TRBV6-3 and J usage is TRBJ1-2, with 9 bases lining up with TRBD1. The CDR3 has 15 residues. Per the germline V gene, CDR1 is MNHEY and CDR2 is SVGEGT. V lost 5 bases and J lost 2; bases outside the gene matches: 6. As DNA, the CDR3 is TGTGCCAGCAGTCCGTGGGACAGGGAAAACTATGGCTACACCTTC. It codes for CASSPWDRENYGYTF.